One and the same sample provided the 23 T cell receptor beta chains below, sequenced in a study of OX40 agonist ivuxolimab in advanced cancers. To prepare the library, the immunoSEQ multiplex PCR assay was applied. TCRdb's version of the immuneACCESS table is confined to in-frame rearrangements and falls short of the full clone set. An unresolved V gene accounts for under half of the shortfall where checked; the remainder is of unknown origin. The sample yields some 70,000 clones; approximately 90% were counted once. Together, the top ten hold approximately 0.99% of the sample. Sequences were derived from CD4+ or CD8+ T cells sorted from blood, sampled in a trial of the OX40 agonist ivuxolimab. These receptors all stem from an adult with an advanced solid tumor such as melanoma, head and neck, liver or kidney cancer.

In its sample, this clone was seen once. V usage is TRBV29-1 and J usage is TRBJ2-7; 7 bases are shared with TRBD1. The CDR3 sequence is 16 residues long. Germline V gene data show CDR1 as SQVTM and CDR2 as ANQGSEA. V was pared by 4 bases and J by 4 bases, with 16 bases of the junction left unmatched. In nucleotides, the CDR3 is TGCAGCGTTGCGTTACAGGGGACCGGTCCTAATTACGAGCAGTACTTC. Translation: CSVALQGTGPNYEQYF.

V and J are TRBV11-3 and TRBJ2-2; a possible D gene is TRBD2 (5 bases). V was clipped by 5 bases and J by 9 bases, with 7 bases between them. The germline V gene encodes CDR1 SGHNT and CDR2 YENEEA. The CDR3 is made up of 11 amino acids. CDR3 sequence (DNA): TGTGCCAGCAGCCCTAGCCGGGAGCTGTTTTTT. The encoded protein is CASSPSRELFF.

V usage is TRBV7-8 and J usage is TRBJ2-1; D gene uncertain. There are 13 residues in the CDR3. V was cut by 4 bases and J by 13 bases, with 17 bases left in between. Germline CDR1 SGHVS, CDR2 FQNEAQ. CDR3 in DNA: TGTGCCAGCAGCTCACTGTACAACCCGGCCCAGTTCTTC. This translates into CASSSLYNPAQFF.

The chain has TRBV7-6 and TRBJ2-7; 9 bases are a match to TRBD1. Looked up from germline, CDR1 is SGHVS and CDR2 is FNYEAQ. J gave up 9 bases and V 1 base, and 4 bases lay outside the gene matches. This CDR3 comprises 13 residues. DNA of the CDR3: TGTGCCAGCAGCTTAGGGGGACAGGGCCCGCAGTACTTC. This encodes CASSLGGQGPQYF.

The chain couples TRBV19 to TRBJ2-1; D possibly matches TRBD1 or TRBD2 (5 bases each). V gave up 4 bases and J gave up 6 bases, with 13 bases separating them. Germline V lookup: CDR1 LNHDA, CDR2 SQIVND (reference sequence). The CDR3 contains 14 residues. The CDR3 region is CASSTGPSGNEQFF. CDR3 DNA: TGTGCCAGTAGTACGGGGCCTTCAGGCAATGAGCAGTTCTTC.

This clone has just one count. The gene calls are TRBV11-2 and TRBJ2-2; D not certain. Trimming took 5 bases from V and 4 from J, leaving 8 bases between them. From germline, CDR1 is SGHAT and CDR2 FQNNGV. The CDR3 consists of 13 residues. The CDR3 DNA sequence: TGTGCCAGCAGCCCCCGCCTCACCGGGGAGCTGTTTTTT. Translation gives CASSPRLTGELFF.

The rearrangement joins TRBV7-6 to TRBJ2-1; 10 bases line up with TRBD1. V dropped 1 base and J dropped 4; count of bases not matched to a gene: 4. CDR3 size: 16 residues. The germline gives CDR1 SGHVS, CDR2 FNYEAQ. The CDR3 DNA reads TGTGCCAGCAGCTTAGGACAGGGGGCGATATACAATGAGCAGTTCTTC. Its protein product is CASSLGQGAIYNEQFF.

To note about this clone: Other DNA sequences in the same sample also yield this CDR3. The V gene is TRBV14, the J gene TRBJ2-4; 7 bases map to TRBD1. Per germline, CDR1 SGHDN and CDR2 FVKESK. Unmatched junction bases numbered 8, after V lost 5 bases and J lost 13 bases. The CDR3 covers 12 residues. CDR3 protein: CASSGQALAQYF. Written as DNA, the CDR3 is TGTGCCAGCAGCGGACAGGCCCTAGCCCAGTACTTC.

CDR3 sequence: CASSVDYYGYTF. The CDR3 DNA reads as TGTGCCAGCAGCGTTGATTACTATGGCTACACCTTC. The chain recombines TRBV2 with TRBJ1-2; D unclear. Germline-derived CDR1 and CDR2 are SNHLY and FYNNEI. This CDR3 region has 12 residues. V was trimmed by 6 bases and J by 3 bases, leaving 8 bases between them.

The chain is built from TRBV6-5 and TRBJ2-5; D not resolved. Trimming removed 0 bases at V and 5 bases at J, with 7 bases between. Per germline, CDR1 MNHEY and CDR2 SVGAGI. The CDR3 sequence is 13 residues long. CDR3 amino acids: CASSYSLGETQYF. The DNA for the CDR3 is TGTGCCAGCAGTTACTCGTTGGGGGAGACCCAGTACTTC.

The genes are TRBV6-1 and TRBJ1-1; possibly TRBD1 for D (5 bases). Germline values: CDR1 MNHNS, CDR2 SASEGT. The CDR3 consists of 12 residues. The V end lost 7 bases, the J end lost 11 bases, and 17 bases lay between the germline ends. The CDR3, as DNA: TGTGCCAGCATATCCTTCGGGGGGTTGGCTTTCTTT. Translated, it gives CASISFGGLAFF.

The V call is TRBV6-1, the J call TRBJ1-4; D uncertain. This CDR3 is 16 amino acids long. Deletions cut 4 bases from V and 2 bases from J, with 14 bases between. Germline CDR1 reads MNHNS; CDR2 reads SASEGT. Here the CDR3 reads CASSVPVGVTNEKLFF. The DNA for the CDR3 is TGTGCCAGCAGTGTCCCGGTTGGGGTCACTAATGAAAAACTGTTTTTT.

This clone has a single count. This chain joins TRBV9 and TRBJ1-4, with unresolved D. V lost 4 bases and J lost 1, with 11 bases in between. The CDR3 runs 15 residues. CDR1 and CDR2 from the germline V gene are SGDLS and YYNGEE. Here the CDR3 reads CASSRTGITNEKLFF. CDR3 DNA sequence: TGTGCCAGCAGCCGGACTGGGATAACTAATGAAAAACTGTTTTTT.

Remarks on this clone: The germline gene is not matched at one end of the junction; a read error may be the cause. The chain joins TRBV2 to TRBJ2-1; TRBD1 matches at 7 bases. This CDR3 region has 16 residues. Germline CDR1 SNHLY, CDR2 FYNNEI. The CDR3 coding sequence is TGTGCCAGCAGTCAAGCCCGGGGACAGCTATACAATGAGCAGTTCTTC. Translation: CASSQARGQLYNEQFF.

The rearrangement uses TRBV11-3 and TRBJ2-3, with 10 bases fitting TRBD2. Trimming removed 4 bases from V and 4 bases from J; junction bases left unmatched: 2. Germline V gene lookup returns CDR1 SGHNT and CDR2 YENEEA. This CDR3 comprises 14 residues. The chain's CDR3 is CASSSAGGSDTQYF. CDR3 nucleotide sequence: TGTGCCAGCAGCTCAGCGGGAGGGTCAGATACGCAGTATTTT. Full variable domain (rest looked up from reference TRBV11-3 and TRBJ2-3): EAGVVQSPRYKIIEKKQPVAFWCNPISGHNTLYWYLQNLGQGPELLIRYENEEAVDDSQLPKDRFSAERLKGVDSTLKIQPAELGDSAVYLCASSSAGGSDTQYFGPGTRLTVL.

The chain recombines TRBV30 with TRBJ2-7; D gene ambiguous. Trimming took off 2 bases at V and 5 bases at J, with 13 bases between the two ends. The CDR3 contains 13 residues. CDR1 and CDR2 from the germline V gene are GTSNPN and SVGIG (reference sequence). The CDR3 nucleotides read TGTGCCTGGAGTCCGCTATTGGGGAACGAGCAGTACTTC. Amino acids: CAWSPLLGNEQYF.

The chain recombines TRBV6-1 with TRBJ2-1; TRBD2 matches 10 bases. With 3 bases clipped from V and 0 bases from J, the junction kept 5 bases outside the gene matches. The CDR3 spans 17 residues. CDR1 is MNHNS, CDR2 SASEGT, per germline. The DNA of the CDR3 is TGTGCCAGCAGTGACGTGGCTAGCGGGAGCTCCTACAATGAGCAGTTCTTC. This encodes CASSDVASGSSYNEQFF.

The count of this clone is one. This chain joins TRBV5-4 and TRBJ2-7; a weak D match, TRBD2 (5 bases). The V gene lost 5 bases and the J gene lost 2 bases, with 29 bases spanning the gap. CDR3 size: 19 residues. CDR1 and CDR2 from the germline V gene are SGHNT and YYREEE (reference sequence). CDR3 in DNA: TGTGCCAGCAGACGCTGGCCTAGCTCCCACCTGGTCCCCACCTACGAGCAGTACTTC. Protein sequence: CASRRWPSSHLVPTYEQYF.

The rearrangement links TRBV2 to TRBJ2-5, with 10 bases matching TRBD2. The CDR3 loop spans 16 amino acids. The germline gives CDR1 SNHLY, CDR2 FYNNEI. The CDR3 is CATLKELAGPQETQYF. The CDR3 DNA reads TGTGCGACCCTTAAGGAACTAGCGGGGCCCCAAGAGACCCAGTACTTC.

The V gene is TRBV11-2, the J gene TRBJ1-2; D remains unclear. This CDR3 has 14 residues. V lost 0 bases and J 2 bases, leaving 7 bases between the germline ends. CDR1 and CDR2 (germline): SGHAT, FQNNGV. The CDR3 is CASSLDWANYGYTF. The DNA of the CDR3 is TGTGCCAGCAGCTTAGATTGGGCGAACTATGGCTACACCTTC.

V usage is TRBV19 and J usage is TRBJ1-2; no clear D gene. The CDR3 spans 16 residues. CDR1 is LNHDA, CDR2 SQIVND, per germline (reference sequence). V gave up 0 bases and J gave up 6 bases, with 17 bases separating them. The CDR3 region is CASSIDLAASRHGYTF. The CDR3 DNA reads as TGTGCCAGTAGTATAGATCTGGCGGCTAGTAGGCATGGCTACACCTTC.

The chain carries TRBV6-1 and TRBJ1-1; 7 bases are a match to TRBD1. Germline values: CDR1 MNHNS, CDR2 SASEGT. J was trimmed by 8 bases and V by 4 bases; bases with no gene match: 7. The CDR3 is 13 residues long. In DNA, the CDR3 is TGTGCCAGCAGTGGAGACAGGGATAGAGAAGCTTTCTTT. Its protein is CASSGDRDREAFF.

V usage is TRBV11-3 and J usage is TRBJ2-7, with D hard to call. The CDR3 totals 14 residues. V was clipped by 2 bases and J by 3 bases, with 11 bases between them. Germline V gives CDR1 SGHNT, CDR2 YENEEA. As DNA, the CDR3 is TGTGCCAGCAGCTTATCCGGGCAGCTCTACGAGCAGTACTTC. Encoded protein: CASSLSGQLYEQYF.